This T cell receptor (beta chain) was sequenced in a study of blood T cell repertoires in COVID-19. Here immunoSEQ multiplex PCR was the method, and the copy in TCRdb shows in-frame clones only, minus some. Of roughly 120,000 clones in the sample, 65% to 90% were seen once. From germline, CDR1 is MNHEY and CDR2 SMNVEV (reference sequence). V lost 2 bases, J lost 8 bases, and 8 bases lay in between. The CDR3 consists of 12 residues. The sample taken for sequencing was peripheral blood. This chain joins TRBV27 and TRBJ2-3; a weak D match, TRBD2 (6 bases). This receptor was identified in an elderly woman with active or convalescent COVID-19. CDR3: CASSLLRGTQYF. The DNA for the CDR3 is TGTGCCAGCAGTTTACTGCGGGGTACGCAGTATTTT.